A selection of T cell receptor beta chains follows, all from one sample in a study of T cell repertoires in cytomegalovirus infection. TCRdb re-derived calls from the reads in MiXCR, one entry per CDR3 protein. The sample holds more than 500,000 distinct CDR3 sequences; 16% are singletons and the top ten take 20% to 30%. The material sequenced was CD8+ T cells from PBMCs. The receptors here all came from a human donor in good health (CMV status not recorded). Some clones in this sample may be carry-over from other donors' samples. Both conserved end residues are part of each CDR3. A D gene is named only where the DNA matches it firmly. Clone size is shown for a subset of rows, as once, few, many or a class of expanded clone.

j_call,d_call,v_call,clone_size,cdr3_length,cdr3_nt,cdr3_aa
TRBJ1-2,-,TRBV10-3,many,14,TGTGCCATCAGGAGTGGGGGCAGGGGCTATGGCTACACCTTC,CAIRSGGRGYGYTF
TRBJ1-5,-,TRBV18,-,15,TGTGCCAGCTCACCTGGATATGGGGTCAATCAGCCCCAGCATTTT,CASSPGYGVNQPQHF
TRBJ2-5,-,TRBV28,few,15,TGTGCCAGCAGTTTTGAAAGGGAAATCCAAGAGACCCAGTACTTC,CASSFEREIQETQYF
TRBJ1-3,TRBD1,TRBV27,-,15,TGTGCCAGCAGACGGACAGGGCTCTCTGGAAACACCATATATTTT,CASRRTGLSGNTIYF
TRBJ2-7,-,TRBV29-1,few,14,TGCAGCGTTGAACAGGGGGGGGCGAGTTACGAGCAGTACTTC,CSVEQGGASYEQYF
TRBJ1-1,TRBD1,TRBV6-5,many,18,TGTGCCAGCAGTTACTCGATCCAGGGGGGTTACATGAACACTGAAGCTTTCTTT,CASSYSIQGGYMNTEAFF
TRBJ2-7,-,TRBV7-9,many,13,TGTGCCAGCAGCTTTATAGTCGAGGACGAGCAGTACTTC,CASSFIVEDEQYF
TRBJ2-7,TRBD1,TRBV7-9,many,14,TGTGCCAGCAGCGCAGACAGGGACGGCCGCGAGCAGTACTTC,CASSADRDGREQYF
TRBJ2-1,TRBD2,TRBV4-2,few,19,TGTGCCAGCAGCCAAGTAGCCCTAGCGGGGAGACGCACCTACAATGAGCAGTTCTTC,CASSQVALAGRRTYNEQFF
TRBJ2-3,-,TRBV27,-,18,TGTGCCAGCAGCTTCTCTGGGTCCGAGGGCCGAGTCACAGATACGCAGTATTTT,CASSFSGSEGRVTDTQYF
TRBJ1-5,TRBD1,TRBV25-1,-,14,TGTGCCAGCAGTGAATACGGACAGGGAGAGCCCCAGCATTTT,CASSEYGQGEPQHF